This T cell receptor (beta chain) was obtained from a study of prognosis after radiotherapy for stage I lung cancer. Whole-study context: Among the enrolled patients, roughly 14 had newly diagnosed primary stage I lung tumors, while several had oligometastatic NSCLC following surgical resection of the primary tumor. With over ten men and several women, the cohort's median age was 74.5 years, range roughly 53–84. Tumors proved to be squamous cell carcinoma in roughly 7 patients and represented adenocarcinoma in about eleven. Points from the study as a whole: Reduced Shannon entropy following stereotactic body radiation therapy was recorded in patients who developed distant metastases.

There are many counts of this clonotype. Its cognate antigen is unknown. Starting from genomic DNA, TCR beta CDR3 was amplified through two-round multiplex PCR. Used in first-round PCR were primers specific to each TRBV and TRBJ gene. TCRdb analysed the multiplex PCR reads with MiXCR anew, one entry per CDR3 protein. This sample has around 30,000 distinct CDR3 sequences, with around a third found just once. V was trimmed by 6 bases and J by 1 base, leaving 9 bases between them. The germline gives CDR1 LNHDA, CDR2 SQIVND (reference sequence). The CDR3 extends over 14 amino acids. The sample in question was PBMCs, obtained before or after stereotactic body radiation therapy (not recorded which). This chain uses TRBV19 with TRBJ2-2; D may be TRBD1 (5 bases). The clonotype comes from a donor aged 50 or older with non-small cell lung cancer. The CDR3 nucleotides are TGTGCCAGTAGATATGGACAGAACACCGGGGAGCTGTTTTTT. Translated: CASRYGQNTGELFF.